The clone carrying this T cell receptor (beta chain) was observed a handful of times. Its antigen is undetermined. The sample comes from a study of read filtering for tumor transcriptome and immune sequencing. Study-level points and caveats: About 82% of IR-seq clonotypes had a single read, yet these held around 4% of reads. Even smaller IR-seq throughput identified most shared clonotypes.

From approximately 400 ng of RNA, a library with molecular barcoded alpha/delta and beta/gamma adaptors was made. TCRdb re-derived calls from the reads in MiXCR, one entry per CDR3 protein. This repertoire shows about 50,000 distinct CDR3 sequences, roughly 19% found once; its top ten account for roughly 14%. This clonotype originated in a donor at least 40 years old with multiple myeloma. The sequenced sample was a population of CD138-negative cells sorted from bone marrow.

The CDR3 DNA is TGTGCCAGCAGCTCAGAACGGCGACTCAAAAACATTCAGTACTTC. Translation: CASSSERRLKNIQYF. The rearrangement uses TRBV14 and TRBJ2-4; no firm D call. V lost 5 bases and J 3 bases, leaving 14 bases between the germline ends. CDR1 is SGHDN, CDR2 FVKESK, per germline. The CDR3 sequence is 15 residues long.